This T cell receptor (beta chain) was sequenced in a study of T-cell memory formation after mild COVID-19. This clonotype showed up just a few times. This CDR3 spans 16 amino acids. Per the germline V gene, CDR1 is SGHVS and CDR2 is FQNEAQ. Deletions cut 1 base from V and 4 bases from J, with 16 bases between. TCRdb used MiXCR to reprocess the 5' RACE reads, holding one entry per CDR3 protein. Found here are under 550,000 distinct CDR3 sequences, over 15% of them singletons; the top ten hold around an eighth. Material: PBMCs or a T cell subset sorted from them (not recorded which). The V gene is TRBV7-8, the J gene TRBJ1-2; D is possibly TRBD1 (6 bases). This TCR derives from an adult woman who had mild COVID-19 (a few samples of this study predate the infection). Cell type and time point are not known. CDR3 sequence (DNA): TGTGCCAGCAGCTTAGAAGGCACGGTCAGGGGCTATGGCTACACCTTC. Its protein product is CASSLEGTVRGYGYTF.